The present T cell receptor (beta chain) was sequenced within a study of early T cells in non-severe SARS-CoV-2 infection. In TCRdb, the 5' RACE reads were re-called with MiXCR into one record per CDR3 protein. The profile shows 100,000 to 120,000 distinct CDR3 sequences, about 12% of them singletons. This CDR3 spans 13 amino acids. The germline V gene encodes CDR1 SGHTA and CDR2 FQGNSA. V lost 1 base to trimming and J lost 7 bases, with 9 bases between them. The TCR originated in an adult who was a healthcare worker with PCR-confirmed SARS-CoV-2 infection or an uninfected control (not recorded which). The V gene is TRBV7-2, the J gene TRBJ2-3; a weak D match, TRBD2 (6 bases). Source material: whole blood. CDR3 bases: TGTGCCAGCAGCTTAGTCGGCGGGAATACGCAGTATTTT. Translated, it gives CASSLVGGNTQYF.